Presented here are 6 T cell receptor beta chains from one specimen sequenced in a study of cytomegalovirus exposure and HLA in healthy donors. The PCR contained 60 Vbeta and 13 Jbeta primers. Some clones are missing from TCRdb's copy, which holds only in-frame ones; the method was immunoSEQ multiplex PCR. The table records more than 130,000 clones, 76% of them present only once. Sequenced: PBMCs. The receptors were sampled from a man younger than 35 in good health and CMV-seronegative.

J is TRBJ2-7 and V is TRBV10-1, with 8 bases matching TRBD2. J was trimmed by 12 bases and V by 2 bases; bases with no gene match: 9. CDR1 and CDR2 (germline): WNHNN, SYGVQD (reference sequence). The CDR3 runs to 13 residues. CDR3 sequence (DNA): TGCGCCAGCAGTGAGACCCCGGGAGGGAAACGGTACTTC. Amino acid sequence: CASSETPGGKRYF.

This clone appeared a few times. This chain joins TRBV30 and TRBJ1-6; no clear D gene. The CDR3 runs to 19 residues. V was shortened by 0 bases and J by 7 bases, with 25 bases between the two germline ends. Germline V lookup: CDR1 GTSNPN, CDR2 SVGIG (reference sequence). CDR3 nucleotides: TGTGCCTGGAGTGTACGGTTTAAATCTAGAGGGCCTGCCAATTCACCCCTCCACTTT. As protein: CAWSVRFKSRGPANSPLHF. Filled out from reference TRBV30 and TRBJ1-6, the complete variable domain reads SQTIHQWPATLVQPVGSPLSLECTVEGTSNPNLYWYRQAAGRGLQLLFYSVGIGQISSEVPQNLSASRPQDRQFILSSKKLLLSDSGFYLCAWSVRFKSRGPANSPLHFGNGTRLTVT.

There are a few counts of this clone. The chain uses TRBV5-1 and TRBJ2-4; perhaps TRBD1 as D (6 bases). This CDR3 contains 15 residues. V shed 0 bases and J shed 5 bases, with 12 bases lying between them. Per germline, CDR1 SGHRS and CDR2 YFSETQ. CDR3 region: CASSLEAGVQNIQYF. The CDR3 region has the DNA TGCGCCAGCAGCTTGGAGGCAGGGGTCCAAAACATTCAGTACTTC.

The rearrangement uses TRBV5-6 and TRBJ2-5; 12 nucleotides match TRBD2. The CDR3 consists of 18 residues. CDR1 and CDR2 (germline): SGHDT, YYEEEE. V shed 1 base and J 4 bases; nucleotides not matched to a gene: 11. CDR3 nucleotide sequence: TGTGCCAGCAGCTTGTTGGAGACTAGCGGGAGCGGTCGAGAGACCCAGTACTTC. This translates into CASSLLETSGSGRETQYF. Looking up the rest from reference TRBV5-6 and TRBJ2-5 gives the full variable domain: DAGVTQSPTHLIKTRGQQVTLRCSPKSGHDTVSWYQQALGQGPQFIFQYYEEEERQRGNFPDRFSGHQFPNYSSELNVNALLLGDSALYLCASSLLETSGSGRETQYFGPGTRLLVL.

The V and J genes are TRBV7-6 and TRBJ1-1; D not certain. The length of the CDR3 is 13 residues. Trimming removed 4 bases at V and 6 bases at J, with 12 bases between. Per germline, CDR1 SGHVS and CDR2 FNYEAQ. The CDR3 nucleotides are TGTGCCAGCAGCTCGGGAGGGATCTCTGAAGCTTTCTTT. This gives the protein CASSSGGISEAFF.

The chain is built from TRBV18 and TRBJ1-2, with no clear D. The CDR3 has 14 amino acids. Trimming removed 1 base at V and 6 bases at J, with 12 bases between. Germline V gene sequence: CDR1 KGHSH, CDR2 LQKENI. CDR3 in DNA: TGTGCCAGCTCACCACTCACAGAACCAAATGGCTACACCTTC. It translates to CASSPLTEPNGYTF.